Sequencing of this TCR beta chain was carried out in a study of blood T cell repertoires in COVID-19. Overall study context: Donors in the United States, Italy and Spain gave samples during acute or convalescent COVID-19.

The germline V gene encodes CDR1 SGHTS and CDR2 YDEGEE. Germline trimming cut 4 bases from V and 2 bases from J; bases unmatched to any gene: 7. The CDR3 loop spans 15 amino acids. Clones were sequenced by immunoSEQ multiplex PCR, and TCRdb holds only the in-frame ones, with some missing. The sample holds about 330,000 clones, roughly 82% seen once. The sample taken for sequencing was peripheral blood. V is TRBV5-8 and J is TRBJ2-5; 8 bases align to TRBD2. This TCR came from a woman aged 45-60 years with acute or convalescent COVID-19. In DNA form, the CDR3 reads TGTGCCAGCAGCCCTGGGGCTAGCGGGCAAGAGACCCAGTACTTC. Translated, it gives CASSPGASGQETQYF.